Described below is a single T cell receptor beta chain sequence and its context. This record belongs to a study of Graves' ophthalmopathy and Graves' hyperthyroidism. For repertoire sequencing, the TCR beta CDR3 regions were amplified from RNA transcripts. HTBI primers were employed in first-round RT-PCR, then a second-round multiplex PCR followed. In TCRdb, the multiplex PCR reads were re-called with MiXCR into one record per CDR3 protein. Here the sample spans roughly 420,000 distinct CDR3 sequences, more than 20% being singletons. Deletions cut 2 bases from V and 8 bases from J, with 18 bases between. The germline V gene encodes CDR1 MNHEY and CDR2 SVGAGI. The CDR3 covers 15 residues. The PBMCs had their origin in around 9.1 ml of fresh peripheral blood.

The chain couples TRBV6-5 to TRBJ1-1; D gene uncertain. Sequences were obtained from peripheral blood. This TCR derives from a woman in her late teens or twenties with stable Graves' hyperthyroidism. The CDR3 reads CASSYPARHGREAFF. The CDR3 nucleotides are TGTGCCAGCAGTTACCCTGCCCGCCACGGACGAGAAGCTTTCTTT.